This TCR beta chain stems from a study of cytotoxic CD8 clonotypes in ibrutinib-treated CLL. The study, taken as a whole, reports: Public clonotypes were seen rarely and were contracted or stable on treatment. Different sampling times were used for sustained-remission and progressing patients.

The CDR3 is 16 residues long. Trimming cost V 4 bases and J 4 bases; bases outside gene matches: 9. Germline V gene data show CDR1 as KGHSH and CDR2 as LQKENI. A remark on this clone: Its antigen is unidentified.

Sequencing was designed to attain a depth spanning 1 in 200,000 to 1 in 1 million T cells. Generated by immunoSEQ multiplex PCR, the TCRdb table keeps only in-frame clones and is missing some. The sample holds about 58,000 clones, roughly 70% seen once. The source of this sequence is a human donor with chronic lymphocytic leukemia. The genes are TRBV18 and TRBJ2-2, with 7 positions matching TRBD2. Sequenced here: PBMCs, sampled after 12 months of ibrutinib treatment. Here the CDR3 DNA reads TGTGCCAGCTCACTTAAGGCGGGGGTCTCCACCGGGGAGCTGTTTTTT. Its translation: CASSLKAGVSTGELFF. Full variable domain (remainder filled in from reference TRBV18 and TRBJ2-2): NAGVMQNPRHLVRRRGQEARLRCSPMKGHSHVYWYRQLPEEGLKFMVYLQKENIIDESGMPKERFSAEFPKEGPSILRIQQVVRGDSAAYFCASSLKAGVSTGELFFGEGSRLTVL.